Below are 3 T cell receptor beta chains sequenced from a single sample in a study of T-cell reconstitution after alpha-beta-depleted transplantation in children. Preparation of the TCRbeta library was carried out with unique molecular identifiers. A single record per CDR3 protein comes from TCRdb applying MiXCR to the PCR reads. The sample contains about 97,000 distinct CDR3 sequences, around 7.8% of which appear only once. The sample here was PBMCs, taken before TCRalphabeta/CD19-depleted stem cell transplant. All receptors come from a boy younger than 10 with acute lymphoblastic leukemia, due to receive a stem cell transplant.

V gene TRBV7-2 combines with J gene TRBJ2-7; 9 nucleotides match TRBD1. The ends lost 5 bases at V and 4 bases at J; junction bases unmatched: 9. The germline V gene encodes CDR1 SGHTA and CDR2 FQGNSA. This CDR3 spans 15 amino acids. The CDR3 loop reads CASSPGNRGLYEQYF. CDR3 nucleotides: TGTGCCAGCAGCCCCGGGAACAGGGGGCTGTACGAGCAGTACTTC. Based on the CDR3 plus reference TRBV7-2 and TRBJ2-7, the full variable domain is GAGVSQSPSNKVTEKGKDVELRCDPISGHTALYWYRQSLGQGLEFLIYFQGNSAPDKSGLPSDRFSAERTGGSVSTLTIQRTQQEDSAVYLCASSPGNRGLYEQYFGPGTRLTVT.

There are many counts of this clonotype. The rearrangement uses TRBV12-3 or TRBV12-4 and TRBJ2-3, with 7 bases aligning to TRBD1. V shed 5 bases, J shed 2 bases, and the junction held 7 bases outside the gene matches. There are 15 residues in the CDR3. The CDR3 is CASSPDRVHTDTQYF. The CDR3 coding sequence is TGTGCCAGCAGTCCCGACAGGGTGCACACAGATACGCAGTATTTT.

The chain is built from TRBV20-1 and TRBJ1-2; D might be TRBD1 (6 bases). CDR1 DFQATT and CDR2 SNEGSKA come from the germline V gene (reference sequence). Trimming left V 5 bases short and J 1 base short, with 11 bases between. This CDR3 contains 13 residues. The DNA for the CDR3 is TGCAGTGCTCCCCCCAGGGGTAACTATGGCTACACCTTC. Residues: CSAPPRGNYGYTF.